The rows below give T cell receptor beta chains drawn from one sample of a study of technical replicates of blood from several donors. Some clones are missing from TCRdb's copy, which holds only in-frame ones; the method was immunoSEQ multiplex PCR. The repertoire holds approximately 81,000 clones, with roughly 96% as singletons. The sequenced sample consisted of T cells isolated from PBMCs. The source is a human donor in good health. The CDR3 runs from the conserved cysteine through the conserved F or W. A D gene is named only where the DNA matches it firmly. Rows may omit the clone size; those that give it use once, few, many or a size class.

d_gene,abundance,v_gene,j_gene,CDR3nt,CDR3aa
-,-,TRBV18,TRBJ2-1,TGTGCCAGCTCACCACTCTCGAGCTCCTACAATGAGCAGTTCTTC,CASSPLSSSYNEQFF
-,once,TRBV2,TRBJ2-3,TGTGCCAGCAGCCGGAGAGATACGCAGTATTTT,CASSRRDTQYF
TRBD2,-,TRBV19,TRBJ2-1,TGTGCCAGTAGTATCTATGGACTAGCCATGAATGAGCAGTTCTTC,CASSIYGLAMNEQFF
-,-,TRBV28,TRBJ1-2,TGTGCCAGCAAGGAAGGACATCCGTATGGCTACACCTTC,CASKEGHPYGYTF
TRBD2,-,TRBV5-1,TRBJ2-7,TGCGCCAGCAGCTTGGCGGGACTAGGCACCTACGAGCAGTACTTC,CASSLAGLGTYEQYF
-,-,TRBV28,TRBJ2-7,TGTGCCAGCAGTTTATTCGCCCTCAAAAGGGGTAGTTCCTACGAGCAGTACTTC,CASSLFALKRGSSYEQYF
-,-,TRBV29-1,TRBJ1-2,TGCAGCGTTGTACGCGAGGGGGTCTATGGCTACACCTTC,CSVVREGVYGYTF
-,-,TRBV11-2,TRBJ2-2,TGTGCCAGCAGCTTTTTCGATTTTTTAGGAGACGGGGAGCTGTTTTTT,CASSFFDFLGDGELFF
-,-,TRBV6-1,TRBJ2-7,TGTGCCAGCATACTCCACCCGGCGGTGGCTGAACAGTACTTC,CASILHPAVAEQYF
-,-,TRBV28,TRBJ2-3,TGTGCCAGCAGTCCAGGACACTTCCTTAGCACAGATACGCAGTATTTT,CASSPGHFLSTDTQYF
TRBD1,-,TRBV4-1,TRBJ2-5,TGCGCCAGCAGCCACCACTCAAGGACAGGGGAAGGGACCCAGTACTTC,CASSHHSRTGEGTQYF
-,-,TRBV5-1,TRBJ1-2,TGCGCCAGCAGCTTTTCAGGTATGGATGGCTACACCTTC,CASSFSGMDGYTF
TRBD2,-,TRBV7-9,TRBJ2-1,TGTGCCAGCAGCCCCGGGACTAGCGGATACAATGAGCAGTTCTTC,CASSPGTSGYNEQFF
-,-,TRBV5-1,TRBJ1-4,TGCGCCAGCAGCTTGGAGGCTGGGGAGAATGAAAAACTGTTTTTT,CASSLEAGENEKLFF
-,-,TRBV30,TRBJ1-1,TGTGCCTGGAGACGTGTTAGTCCTCGGGACACTGAAGCTTTCTTT,CAWRRVSPRDTEAFF
TRBD1,-,TRBV6-1,TRBJ1-2,TGTGCCAGCAGTGGGGGGGGACAGGGGGTGCGAAGCTATGGCTACACCTTC,CASSGGGQGVRSYGYTF
TRBD2,-,TRBV6-1,TRBJ2-3,TGTGCCAGCTTATGGGGGGGGGATAGATATACGCAGTATTTT,CASLWGGDRYTQYF
-,once,TRBV7-8,TRBJ1-5,TGTGCCAGCAGCTTGAGTAACGGGGAAAGGCAGCCCCAGCATTTT,CASSLSNGERQPQHF
-,-,TRBV2,TRBJ2-1,TGTGCCAGCAGTGTCCAGGGGAACAATGAGCAGTTCTTC,CASSVQGNNEQFF
-,-,TRBV5-8,TRBJ2-7,TGTGCCAGCAGCTTTGACAGTTCCTACGAGCAGTACTTC,CASSFDSSYEQYF